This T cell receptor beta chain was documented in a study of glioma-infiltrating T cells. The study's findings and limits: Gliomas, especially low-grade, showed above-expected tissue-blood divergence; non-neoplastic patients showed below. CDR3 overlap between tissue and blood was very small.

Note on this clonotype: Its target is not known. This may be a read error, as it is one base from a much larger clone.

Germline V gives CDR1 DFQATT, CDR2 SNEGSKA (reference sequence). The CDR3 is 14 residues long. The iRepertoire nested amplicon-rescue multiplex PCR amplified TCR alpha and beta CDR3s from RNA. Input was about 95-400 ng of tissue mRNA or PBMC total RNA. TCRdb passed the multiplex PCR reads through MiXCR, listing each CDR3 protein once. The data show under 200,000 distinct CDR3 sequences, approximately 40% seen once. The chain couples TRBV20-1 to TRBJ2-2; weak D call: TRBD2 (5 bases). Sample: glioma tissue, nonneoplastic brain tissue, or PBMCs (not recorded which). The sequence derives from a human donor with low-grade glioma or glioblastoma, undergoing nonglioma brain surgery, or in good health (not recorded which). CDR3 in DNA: TGCAGTGCTAGAGATAGCGAGGTGACCGTGGAGCTGTTTTTT. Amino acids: CSARDSEVTVELFF.